The 4 T cell receptor beta chains below all came from one sample that was sequenced in a study of shared clonotypes between healthy human individuals. Sequencing was performed with immunoSEQ multiplex PCR; in TCRdb, only in-frame clones are kept and a portion is missing. This sample has 470,000 or so clones, with about 78% found just once. Source material: PBMCs. The receptors derive from a woman aged 40 to 49 in good health. Some clones in this sample may be carry-over from other donors' samples.

The J gene is TRBJ2-7, the V gene TRBV30; D unclear. V lost 2 bases and J lost 3, with 20 bases in between. CDR1 and CDR2 from the germline V gene are GTSNPN and SVGIG (reference sequence). This CDR3 has 16 residues. CDR3 residues: CAWSLYVTGGYYEQYF. CDR3 bases: TGTGCCTGGAGTCTATATGTGACTGGCGGTTACTACGAGCAGTACTTC.

J is TRBJ2-2 and V is TRBV7-2; TRBD2 aligns across 7 bases. The length of the CDR3 is 18 residues. Looked up from germline, CDR1 is SGHTA and CDR2 is FQGNSA. Germline trimming cut 5 bases from V and 6 bases from J; bases unmatched to any gene: 18. DNA for the CDR3: TGTGCCAGCAGCCCACGTGAGGTTAGCGGGCCAGGCGCCGGGGAGCTGTTTTTT. This codes for CASSPREVSGPGAGELFF.

The chain links TRBV19 to TRBJ2-5; the D gene is possibly TRBD2 (6 bases). CDR1 is LNHDA and CDR2 is SQIVND in the germline V gene (reference sequence). The CDR3 has 17 residues. With 1 base removed from V and 2 bases from J, the gap between germline ends came to 17 bases. CDR3 residues: CASSIGGTPNLQETQYF. The CDR3 coding sequence is TGTGCCAGTAGTATAGGGGGGACTCCCAACCTGCAAGAGACCCAGTACTTC.

This chain joins TRBV5-1 and TRBJ2-5; 8 bases are a match to TRBD1. Trimming removed 4 bases from V and 7 bases from J; junction bases left unmatched: 12. CDR1 is SGHRS, CDR2 YFSETQ, per germline. The CDR3 runs to 15 residues. The CDR3 region has the DNA TGCGCCAGCAGCAATAACCCAGGGGGCTCAGGGACCCAGTACTTC. Translating it yields CASSNNPGGSGTQYF.